The TCR beta chain under discussion was sequenced for a study of cytomegalovirus exposure and HLA in healthy donors. Study context: Most donors, just over 80% of 398 genotyped, fell in the Caucasian-associated ancestry cluster.

V lost 0 bases, J lost 2 bases, and 8 bases lay in between. Germline CDR1 reads LNHDA; CDR2 reads SQIVND (reference sequence). The CDR3 is 15 amino acids. The primer mix had 60 Vbeta and 13 Jbeta primers. Produced via immunoSEQ multiplex PCR; TCRdb's table is partial and in-frame only. The record lists 45,000 to 60,000 clones, of which the ten most abundant hold around 2.3%. The sequence was obtained from a female donor in good health and CMV-seronegative. This sequence joins TRBV19 and TRBJ1-3; D may be TRBD1 (5 bases). Source material: PBMCs. In DNA, the CDR3 is TGTGCCAGTAGTATAGACGACAGCCCTGGAAACACCATATATTTT. Its translation is CASSIDDSPGNTIYF.